The next 10 T cell receptor beta chains were all read from a single sample in a study of cytomegalovirus exposure and HLA in healthy donors (dated by TCRdb to about 2017). The library came from the immunoSEQ multiplex PCR assay. The multiplex PCR relied on a mix of 60 forward primers for TCR Vbeta segments and 13 reverse primers for TCR Jbeta segments. The source is immuneACCESS, and TCRdb retained only in-frame sequences with V and J called. Part of the clones is not carried over; for the studies checked, unresolved V genes explain less than half of this, and the remainder is unexplained. In this sample the table shows 150,000 to 200,000 clones, around 75% of which occur a single time. The ten top clones hold around 1.4% of the sample. Sequenced input: PBMCs. These TCRs come from a woman in her forties or fifties in good health and CMV-seronegative.

This clone was observed a few times. The V gene is TRBV14, the J gene TRBJ1-2; unclear D gene. Trimming stripped 2 bases from V and 1 base from J, with 8 bases between. Germline CDR1 and CDR2: SGHDN and FVKESK. This CDR3 has 14 amino acids. CDR3 sequence: CASSQYGGNYGYTF. CDR3 nucleotide sequence: TGTGCCAGCAGCCAATATGGCGGTAACTATGGCTACACCTTC.

This chain uses TRBV7-2 with TRBJ1-6; no clear D. Germline values: CDR1 SGHTA, CDR2 FQGNSA. The CDR3 runs 15 residues. Deletions cut 1 base from V and 5 bases from J, with 9 bases between. CDR3 bases: TGTGCCAGCAGCTTAGATGGAGCCGATAATTCACCCCTCCACTTT. This sequence encodes CASSLDGADNSPLHF. Drawing the rest from reference TRBV7-2 and TRBJ1-6, the complete variable domain is GAGVSQSPSNKVTEKGKDVELRCDPISGHTALYWYRQSLGQGLEFLIYFQGNSAPDKSGLPSDRFSAERTGGSVSTLTIQRTQQEDSAVYLCASSLDGADNSPLHFGNGTRLTVT.

The chain uses TRBV28 and TRBJ1-2; 7 bases are a match to TRBD1. CDR1 is MDHEN, CDR2 SYDVKM, per germline. CDR3 length equals 12 residues. The V segment lost 8 bases and the J segment 4 bases; nucleotides outside the gene matches: 4. For the CDR3, the DNA is TGTGCCAGCGAGGGGACAGTCTATGGCTACACCTTC. Translation gives CASEGTVYGYTF.

The chain is built from TRBV19 and TRBJ1-1; 7 bases match TRBD1. In germline, CDR1 is LNHDA, CDR2 SQIVND (reference sequence). The CDR3 contains 16 residues. Trimming at V came to 6 bases and at J to 0 bases, leaving 10 bases not matched to a gene. CDR3 DNA sequence: TGTGCCAGTAGGTCTCGTCCGGACAGGTTGAACACTGAAGCTTTCTTT. This encodes CASRSRPDRLNTEAFF.

The V gene is TRBV5-1, the J gene TRBJ1-2, with 7 bases that match TRBD1. Germline V gene data show CDR1 as SGHRS and CDR2 as YFSETQ. CDR3 size: 14 residues. V lost 4 bases and J lost 2; bases outside the gene matches: 5. Here the CDR3 DNA reads TGCGCCAGCAGCACCCTGACAGGGAACTATGGCTACACCTTC. This encodes CASSTLTGNYGYTF. The variable domain in full, completed from reference TRBV5-1 and TRBJ1-2, reads KAGVTQTPRYLIKTRGQQVTLSCSPISGHRSVSWYQQTPGQGLQFLFEYFSETQRNKGNFPGRFSGRQFSNSRSEMNVSTLELGDSALYLCASSTLTGNYGYTFGSGTRLTVV.

This chain joins TRBV28 and TRBJ1-2; D is possibly TRBD1 (6 bases). CDR1 is MDHEN, CDR2 SYDVKM, per germline. Trimming pared 4 bases from V and 7 bases from J, leaving 13 bases between. The CDR3 runs 13 residues. CDR3 DNA: TGTGCCAGCAGTTCGCTAGGGGGGGTTGGCTACACCTTC. Protein: CASSSLGGVGYTF.

The chain links TRBV7-9 to TRBJ1-1; weak D call: TRBD1 (6 bases). V shed 3 bases and J shed 8 bases, with 25 bases lying between them. CDR1 is SEHNR and CDR2 is FQNEAQ in the germline V gene (reference sequence). The CDR3 covers 17 residues. The CDR3 protein is CASSFIARTGLKVEAFF. As DNA, the CDR3 is TGTGCCAGCAGCTTTATCGCCCGAACAGGGCTTAAGGTGGAAGCTTTCTTT.

This rearrangement joins TRBV5-1 to TRBJ1-2; D gene ambiguous. The CDR3 is made up of 14 amino acids. The V end lost 0 bases, the J end lost 6 bases, and 12 bases lay between the germline ends. Germline CDR1 and CDR2: SGHRS and YFSETQ. CDR3 bases: TGCGCCAGCAGCTTGGGTGGCGGGAATAATGGCTACACCTTC. Its translation is CASSLGGGNNGYTF.

The rearrangement links TRBV9 to TRBJ2-7, with TRBD2 identical over 9 bases. The J segment lost 3 bases and the V segment lost 0 bases, leaving 4 bases of the junction unmatched. Germline CDR1 is SGDLS and CDR2 is YYNGEE. CDR3 length: 15 residues. In nucleotides, the CDR3 is TGTGCCAGCAGCGTAGGGACTAGCGCCCTCTACGAGCAGTACTTC. Amino acid sequence: CASSVGTSALYEQYF.

CDR3 sequence: CASSQGTTYEQYF. CDR3 coding DNA: TGTGCCAGCAGCCAGGGTACAACTTACGAGCAGTACTTC. V gene TRBV7-9 combines with J gene TRBJ2-7, with D tentatively TRBD1 (5 bases). With 5 bases removed from V and 4 bases from J, the gap between germline ends came to 12 bases. The CDR3 loop spans 13 amino acids. Per germline, CDR1 SEHNR and CDR2 FQNEAQ (reference sequence).